A selection of T cell receptor beta chains follows, all from one sample in a study of blood T cell repertoires in COVID-19. Measured with immunoSEQ multiplex PCR; TCRdb has only the in-frame clones, and not every one. The sample yields 200,000 to 300,000 clones, 70% to 90% seen once. The sample taken for sequencing was peripheral blood. Source of these receptors: a woman aged 45 to 65 with acute or convalescent COVID-19. Both conserved end residues are part of each CDR3. Clone size is given for some rows only: seen once, a few or many times, or a class if the clone is expanded.

>TRBJ2-3|-|TRBV4-2
CASSQEVSSGGTDTQYF
>TRBJ2-7|-|TRBV5-1
CASSFPRGGVGYEQYF
>TRBJ2-2|-|TRBV6-6
CASSPLAGASTGELFF
>TRBJ2-7|-|TRBV27
CASTGNYEQYF
>TRBJ2-1|-|TRBV7-2
CASSFKDSFYNEQFF
>TRBJ2-7|-|TRBV7-2
CASTLDRGIYEQYF
>TRBJ1-4|-|TRBV10-3
CAISQQGLNEKLFF
>TRBJ2-7|-|TRBV7-3
CASSSHNSYEQYF
>TRBJ2-7|-|TRBV27
CASSLTSGTGRYEQYF
>TRBJ2-5|few|TRBV7-3
CASSLTSSGGQTQYF
>TRBJ1-2|-|TRBV24-1
CATSDPAGVGGYTF
>TRBJ1-1|-|TRBV19
CASSIRDTSNTEAFF
>TRBJ2-7|few|TRBV28
CASSPGTSGTLYEQYF
>TRBJ1-1|-|TRBV3-1/TRBV3-2
CASSQDLGLRDSNTEAFF
>TRBJ2-7|-|TRBV5-1
CASSHTLAGGPDEQYF
>TRBJ2-2|-|TRBV19
CASSIGQGGELFF
>TRBJ2-7|once|TRBV19
CASSTPGTSGSYEQYF
>TRBJ2-1|-|TRBV30
CAWGSSGNEQFF
>TRBJ1-2|-|TRBV5-4
CASSLLADYGYTF
>TRBJ1-4|-|TRBV18
CASSLAGAMAEKLFF
>TRBJ1-2|-|TRBV29-1
CSTHGVVGYTF
>TRBJ1-5|few|TRBV10-3
CAISESGGNQPQHF
>TRBJ1-2|-|TRBV13
CASSPGYRNYGYTF
>TRBJ1-2|-|TRBV24-1
CATRDRYMGGYTF
>TRBJ2-5|-|TRBV15
CATSRVQGGPETQYF
>TRBJ1-2|-|TRBV23-1
CASSLGGDGYTF
>TRBJ2-1|once|TRBV5-1
CASSLAGTAYNEQFF
>TRBJ1-1|-|TRBV19
CASSTTRQGAMNTEAFF
>TRBJ1-1|-|TRBV5-1
CASSLVGQNTEAFF
>TRBJ2-7|few|TRBV7-2
CASSLALSGSYEQYF
>TRBJ2-7|-|TRBV5-1
CASRPAGITYEQYF
>TRBJ1-6|-|TRBV3-1/TRBV3-2
CASSQIQGGSPLHF
>TRBJ2-7|-|TRBV14
CASSPLGGWNEQYF
>TRBJ2-7|once|TRBV14
CASSQGQGAYEQYF
>TRBJ1-2|-|TRBV28
CASSLSGTGGNYGYTF
>TRBJ2-7|-|TRBV29-1
CSVGGDSYEQYF
>TRBJ2-7|-|TRBV4-1
CASSHGWSGSRPQVYEQYF
>TRBJ1-2|once|TRBV28
CASFGRGISYGYTF
>TRBJ2-7|-|TRBV5-1
CASSPVTGLDEQYF
>TRBJ2-1|-|TRBV2
CASSVDRVFRNEQFF
>TRBJ1-2|-|TRBV6-2/TRBV6-3
CASRPYRGRAYGYTF
>TRBJ2-7|-|TRBV29-1
CSALTGKWYEQYF
>TRBJ2-7|-|TRBV5-1
CASRVFSGSFFEQYF
>TRBJ2-5|-|TRBV7-9
CASSLPFGLTGSETQYF
>TRBJ1-5|once|TRBV28
CASNSHRVADQPQHF
>TRBJ1-5|-|TRBV5-1
CASSQGVSGNQPQHF
>TRBJ2-5|-|TRBV6-5
CASSYRGLAGETQYF
>TRBJ2-7|-|TRBV4-2
CASSQGPQRYF
>TRBJ2-4|-|TRBV28
CASSRRGSGNKNIQYF
>TRBJ1-4|few|TRBV4-3
CASSQEGGGATNEKLFF
>TRBJ1-4|-|TRBV7-6
CASSRQGYEKLFF
>TRBJ2-5|-|TRBV11-1
CASGTEPQETQYF
>TRBJ2-3|-|TRBV9
CASSVAARGADTQYF
>TRBJ2-2|-|TRBV28
CASSPGGQGQLFF
>TRBJ2-1|-|TRBV9
CASSVELVSYNEQFF